This T cell receptor (beta chain) was sequenced for a study of T cells in Graves' hyperthyroidism and ophthalmopathy. Study background: Upon initial diagnosis and before any treatment, peripheral blood was collected.

The investigators amplified TCR beta CDR3 regions from RNA transcripts. With the HTBI primer set, the TCR CDR3 went through a first round of RT-PCR. One entry per CDR3 protein results from TCRdb running MiXCR on the multiplex PCR reads. The table lists about 590,000 distinct CDR3 sequences, more than 15% of them singletons. A note on this clonotype: Its antigen is not known.

The CDR3 is 17 amino acids. Germline assignment: CDR1 MNHEY and CDR2 SVGEGT. The junction had 11 bases not matched to a gene; V was cut back by 5 bases and J by 3 bases. Graves' hyperthyroidism qualified as stable when ophthalmopathy did not progress within 18 months. Points from the study as a whole: Ophthalmopathy onset followed model prediction by a median about six months.

This sequence joins TRBV6-2 or TRBV6-3 and TRBJ2-3, with 10 bases that match TRBD1. The sample consisted of blood. This TCR derives from a woman aged 25 to 39 with Graves' hyperthyroidism. CDR3 loop: CASSPVSGTGVTDTQYF. The CDR3 nucleotides read TGTGCCAGCAGTCCGGTATCCGGGACAGGGGTAACAGATACGCAGTATTTT.